A selection of T cell receptor beta chains follows, all from one sample in a study of blood T cell repertoires in COVID-19. The protocol was immunoSEQ multiplex PCR, while the TCRdb copy is restricted to in-frame clones and leaves out a portion. This sample has roughly 190,000 clones, with about 85% found just once. The sequencing sample was made of peripheral blood. The source of these receptors is a woman in her 70s with COVID-19, enrolled during active disease. Each CDR3 is given with its conserved first and last residue. A D gene is named only where the DNA matches it firmly. Only some rows state a clone size, as once, few, many or a class for expanded clones.

V gene	clone size	D gene	J gene	CDR3 DNA	CDR3 protein
TRBV20-1	.	.	TRBJ2-7	TGCAGTGCCCCCCTAACCTACGAGCAGTACTTC	CSAPLTYEQYF
TRBV7-8	.	TRBD2	TRBJ2-1	TGTGCCAGCAGCTCCTGGACTAGCGGGGGGTCATACAATGAGCAGTTCTTC	CASSSWTSGGSYNEQFF
TRBV6-5	.	.	TRBJ2-3	TGTGCCAGCGGCCGGGGGGATACGCAGTATTTT	CASGRGDTQYF
TRBV3-1/TRBV3-2	.	TRBD2	TRBJ2-5	TGTGCCAGCAGCCCCTTGTCGGGGGGGACCCAGTACTTC	CASSPLSGGTQYF
TRBV4-1	.	TRBD2	TRBJ2-1	TGCGCCAGCAGCCAAGATGTAGGCGGGGGTTTGAATGAGCAGTTCTTC	CASSQDVGGGLNEQFF
TRBV15	.	.	TRBJ1-5	TGTGCCACCAGCTCTGGTCAGTGGGGGGGTCAGCCCCAGCATTTT	CATSSGQWGGQPQHF
TRBV6-5	.	.	TRBJ1-2	TGTGCCAGCAGGCAGACAGAGAAGAGAGGCTACACCTTC	CASRQTEKRGYTF
TRBV19	.	.	TRBJ1-2	TGTGCCAGTAGTCCGGGAGGGTCCAACTATGGCTACACCTTC	CASSPGGSNYGYTF
TRBV27	once	TRBD1	TRBJ1-5	TGTGCCAGCAGTCTCTCAACAGGGGGCAATCAGCCCCAGCATTTT	CASSLSTGGNQPQHF
TRBV4-1	.	.	TRBJ2-1	TGCGCCAGCAGCCAAGGGACAGGGAGGGATGAGCAGTTCTTC	CASSQGTGRDEQFF
TRBV9	.	TRBD1	TRBJ1-1	TGTGCCAGCAGCGTGGGACAGAAGAACACTGAAGCTTTCTTT	CASSVGQKNTEAFF
TRBV27	.	.	TRBJ2-5	TGTGCCAGCAGCCTACTAAGAGGAGAGACCCAGTACTTC	CASSLLRGETQYF
TRBV29-1	.	.	TRBJ1-3	TGCAGCGTGCTGACAGACTCTGGAAACACCATATATTTT	CSVLTDSGNTIYF
TRBV27	.	TRBD1	TRBJ1-1	TGTGCCAGCAGTCTCAGGGGGTGGCTCACTGAAGCTTTCTTT	CASSLRGWLTEAFF
TRBV19	.	.	TRBJ2-2	TGTGCCAGTACAATTTTTAGGGGAACCGGGGAGCTGTTTTTT	CASTIFRGTGELFF
TRBV11-2	.	TRBD1	TRBJ2-7	TGTGCCAGCAGCCTCGGGACAGACTCCTACGAGCAGTACTTC	CASSLGTDSYEQYF
TRBV30	.	.	TRBJ1-1	TGTGCCTGGAGTGTAAGCATGAAGAACACTGAAGCTTTCTTT	CAWSVSMKNTEAFF
TRBV19	.	TRBD2	TRBJ2-6	TGTGCCAGTAGTGCTAGCGGGAGGGGCTCTGGGGCCAACGTCCTGACTTTC	CASSASGRGSGANVLTF
TRBV28	.	.	TRBJ2-7	TGTGCCAGCAGAACGCCGGGGAGCTCTAGGTACGAGCAGTACTTC	CASRTPGSSRYEQYF
TRBV19	once	TRBD1	TRBJ2-6	TGTGCCAGCCGGGACAGGGGGTCTGGGGCCAACGTCCTGACTTTC	CASRDRGSGANVLTF
TRBV27	.	.	TRBJ1-2	TGTGCCAGCAGTTTGGGCTTGAACTATGGCTACACCTTC	CASSLGLNYGYTF
TRBV28	.	TRBD2	TRBJ2-1	TGTGCCAGCAGTTTATCGGGGGGCTCCTACAATGAGCAGTTCTTC	CASSLSGGSYNEQFF
TRBV6-1	.	.	TRBJ1-1	TGTGCCAGCAGTGATCAGGGGCGGGACACTGAAGCTTTCTTT	CASSDQGRDTEAFF
TRBV10-3	.	TRBD1	TRBJ1-2	TGTGCCATGGGAAAACCGGGACAGGGTGAGATCTATGGCTACACCTTC	CAMGKPGQGEIYGYTF
TRBV6-2/TRBV6-3	few	.	TRBJ2-1	TGTGCCAGCAGTTACTCCCCTCGGGGTACAGAGCAGTTCTTC	CASSYSPRGTEQFF
TRBV7-2	.	TRBD2	TRBJ2-3	TGTGCCAGCAGCTTAGTAGCGGGGGACCCAGATACGCAGTATTTT	CASSLVAGDPDTQYF
TRBV28	.	.	TRBJ2-1	TGTGCCAGCAACCCCCTCAGCGTGGGGGCCCTCACTGCCTACAATGAGCAGTTCTTC	CASNPLSVGALTAYNEQFF
TRBV18	.	TRBD1	TRBJ1-4	TGTGCCAGCTCACCAAGGTCGCAGGGGGCAGTGGAAAAACTGTTTTTT	CASSPRSQGAVEKLFF
TRBV3-1/TRBV3-2	.	TRBD2	TRBJ2-6	TGTGCCAGCAGCCAAGATTCGTCAGGGAGGGATGGGGCCAACGTCCTGACTTTC	CASSQDSSGRDGANVLTF
TRBV2	.	TRBD1	TRBJ1-5	TGTGCCAGCGCGGCGACAGGGGAGCAGCCCCAGCATTTT	CASAATGEQPQHF
TRBV19	once	.	TRBJ1-2	TGTGCCAGTAGTATCCCTGGAGGCAGAGGCTATGGCTACACCTTC	CASSIPGGRGYGYTF
TRBV24-1	.	TRBD2	TRBJ2-2	TGTGCCACCAGGTCTAGCGGGACATTCACCGGGGAGCTGTTTTTT	CATRSSGTFTGELFF
TRBV2	few	.	TRBJ1-5	TGTGCCAGCAGTGGACAGCAGGGTCAGCCCCAGCATTTT	CASSGQQGQPQHF
TRBV2	.	TRBD1	TRBJ2-1	TGTGCCAGCGGGGGACAGGGGGGTGAGCAGTTCTTC	CASGGQGGEQFF
TRBV7-9	.	.	TRBJ1-1	TGTGCCAGCCGTGCGTGGCAGGGCCCTGAAGCTTTCTTT	CASRAWQGPEAFF
TRBV25-1	.	TRBD2	TRBJ2-1	TGTGCCAGCAGTGAGACTAGCGGGAAAGTAAGTGAGCAGTTCTTC	CASSETSGKVSEQFF
TRBV19	.	TRBD1	TRBJ1-2	TGTGCCAGTGGAAGACAGGGTTTGTCTAACTATGGCTACACCTTC	CASGRQGLSNYGYTF
TRBV28	.	TRBD1	TRBJ2-1	TGTGCCAGCAGTTTCAATGGCCCAGGGGGCTCCTACAATGAGCAGTTCTTC	CASSFNGPGGSYNEQFF
TRBV7-9	.	.	TRBJ2-7	TGTGCCAGCAGCCCCCGGGGAGGGGGTCTCTACGAGCAGTACTTC	CASSPRGGGLYEQYF
TRBV11-2	few	.	TRBJ1-4	TGTGCCAGCAGCTTAGATAGGAGGGGACCAACTAATGAAAAACTGTTTTTT	CASSLDRRGPTNEKLFF
TRBV30	.	.	TRBJ1-2	TGTGCCTGGAGAAAAGGTACGAGCGTCGGCTACACCTTC	CAWRKGTSVGYTF
TRBV24-1	.	.	TRBJ2-2	TGTGCCACCAGTGACACGACATTGAGGGAGCTGTTTTTT	CATSDTTLRELFF
TRBV28	.	TRBD1	TRBJ1-2	TGTGCCAGCAATGGACAGGGTAATGGCTACACCTTC	CASNGQGNGYTF
TRBV7-3	.	.	TRBJ2-2	TGTGCCAGCAGCCTCTTTCCCGAGGGTCCCGGGGAGCTGTTTTTT	CASSLFPEGPGELFF
TRBV5-1	.	TRBD2	TRBJ2-5	TGCGCCAGCAGCTTAAGCGGGGGAATACAAGAGACCCAGTACTTC	CASSLSGGIQETQYF
TRBV20-1	.	TRBD2	TRBJ2-3	TGCAGTGCGGGGCCTAGCGGGTTAAAATATTTT	CSAGPSGLKYF
TRBV18	.	.	TRBJ1-1	TGTGCCAGCTCACCAGACCTTGCCCGTCCGGGGGCTGAAGCTTTCTTT	CASSPDLARPGAEAFF
TRBV5-5	once	.	TRBJ2-6	TGTGCCAGCAGCTTGGTAGTTCTCCGGGATGGGGCCAACGTCCTGACTTTC	CASSLVVLRDGANVLTF
TRBV27	.	.	TRBJ2-2	TGTGCCAGCAGTTTTAGGGGGTTGGCCGGGGAGCTGTTTTTT	CASSFRGLAGELFF
TRBV3-1/TRBV3-2	few	.	TRBJ2-5	TGTGCCAGCAGCCAAACCCCCCCGGGGGAAGAGACCCAGTACTTC	CASSQTPPGEETQYF
TRBV30	once	TRBD1	TRBJ2-2	TGTGCCTGCCAGGGACAGGGGGGTCCTTCGGCCACCGGGGAGCTGTTTTTT	CACQGQGGPSATGELFF